The clone carrying this T cell receptor beta chain occurred a few times. Its antigen remains unidentified. Produced via immunoSEQ multiplex PCR; TCRdb's table is partial and in-frame only. The sample holds roughly 30,000 clones, more than 75% seen once. The record originates from a study of somatic mutations in cytotoxic T cells in rheumatoid arthritis. In the study overall: Blood samples of about 30 ml were drawn from patients (in EDTA) right after diagnosis and before any treatment. Study-wide results and caveats: Some patients, 8 of 65, had a largest CD8+ clone that exceeded 20% of CD8+ cells.

CDR1 SGHTA and CDR2 FQGNSA come from the germline V gene. The CDR3 has 15 amino acids. V was clipped by 3 bases and J by 3 bases; unmatched bases: 7. The gene calls are TRBV7-2 and TRBJ2-7, with TRBD1 matching 8 bases. The sample was CD8+ T cells sorted from blood. The TCR was taken from an adult with rheumatoid arthritis. The CDR3 coding sequence is TGTGCCAGCAGCTTTCCCCCGGGACAGGACTACGAGCAGTACTTC. Its translation: CASSFPPGQDYEQYF.